This T cell receptor (beta chain) originates from a study of T cell responses to AZD1222 COVID-19 vaccine. Sequencing used immunoSEQ multiplex PCR; TCRdb keeps in-frame clones, though not all of them. The data contain 150,000 to 200,000 clones, approximately 86% of them singletons. CDR1 and CDR2 from the germline V gene are MDHEN and SYDVKM. CDR3 size: 13 residues. Trimming pared 6 bases from V and 11 bases from J, leaving 19 bases between. The rearrangement links TRBV28 to TRBJ1-2; a possible D gene is TRBD1 (5 bases). The sequence was obtained from an adult in good health. The starting material was peripheral blood, obtained on day 0 of AZD1222 vaccination. CDR3 region: CASRTGLGEGYTF. The CDR3 nucleotides are TGTGCCAGCAGAACGGGGTTGGGCGAGGGGTACACCTTC.